This T cell receptor beta chain was sequenced during a study of identical twins. Overall study findings and caveats: Modelling approaches yielded underestimates of out-of-frame TCR alpha sharing between monozygotic twins.

There are 16 residues in the CDR3. Per germline, CDR1 SGHRS and CDR2 YFSETQ. The junction had 3 bases not matched to a gene; V was cut back by 0 bases and J by 5 bases. Healthy Caucasian donors formed the entire cohort. This clonotype was recorded only once. The antigen is unknown. A universal primer binding site was introduced by template switching. The final cDNA contained unique molecular identifiers. TCRdb fed the 5' RACE reads into MiXCR, producing one record per CDR3 protein. This table has 420,000 or so distinct CDR3 sequences, around 20% appearing once. The sample comprised naive T cells sorted from blood. This sequence joins TRBV5-1 and TRBJ2-2, with 11 bases lining up with TRBD2. This TCR was recovered from a man between 45 and 60 years old in good health. The CDR3 coding sequence is TGCGCCAGCAGCTTGGACACTAGCGGGAGAACCGGGGAGCTGTTTTTT. Its protein product is CASSLDTSGRTGELFF. The whole variable domain, remainder taken from reference TRBV5-1 and TRBJ2-2, is KAGVTQTPRYLIKTRGQQVTLSCSPISGHRSVSWYQQTPGQGLQFLFEYFSETQRNKGNFPGRFSGRQFSNSRSEMNVSTLELGDSALYLCASSLDTSGRTGELFFGEGSRLTVL.